Below, one TCR beta chain is given with its context. The CDR3 extends over 16 amino acids. Germline V lookup: CDR1 SGDLS, CDR2 YYNGEE. V lost 3 bases and J 9 bases, leaving 24 bases between the germline ends. This entry is derived from a study of blood T cell repertoires in COVID-19. Study information: The origin of the acute and convalescent COVID-19 samples was the United States, Italy and Spain. Sources were T cells, B-cell-depleted T cells, or PBMCs; the material itself was cDNA or gDNA.

Per the original methods: Estimation of nucleated cell counts was performed using reference gene primer amplification. The repertoire was sequenced with immunoSEQ multiplex PCR; TCRdb's copy has only in-frame clones and lacks some. V and J calls and clone size come straight from that table; D and trimming were deduced from the DNA. Of roughly 91,000 clones in the sample, 84% are singletons; the top ten hold approximately 2%. This receptor was taken from an older man with active or convalescent COVID-19. The specimen was peripheral blood. V gene TRBV9 combines with J gene TRBJ1-1; D possibly corresponds to TRBD1 (5 bases). CDR3 in amino acids: CASSDPPGRASSKAFF. Here the CDR3 DNA reads TGTGCCAGCAGCGACCCCCCGGGCAGGGCGTCTTCGAAAGCTTTCTTT.